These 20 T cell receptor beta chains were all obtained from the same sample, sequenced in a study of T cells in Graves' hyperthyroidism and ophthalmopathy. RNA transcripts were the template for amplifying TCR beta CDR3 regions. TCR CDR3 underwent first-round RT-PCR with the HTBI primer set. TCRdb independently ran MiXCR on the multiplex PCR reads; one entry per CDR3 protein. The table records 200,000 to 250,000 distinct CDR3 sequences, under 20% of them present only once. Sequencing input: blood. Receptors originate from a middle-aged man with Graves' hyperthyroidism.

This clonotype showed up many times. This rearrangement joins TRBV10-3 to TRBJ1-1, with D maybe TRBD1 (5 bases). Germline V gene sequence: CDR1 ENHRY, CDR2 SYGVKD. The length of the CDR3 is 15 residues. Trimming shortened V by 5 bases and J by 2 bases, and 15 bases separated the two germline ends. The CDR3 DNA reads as TGTGCCATCAGTACTGGGACCGGGCGTAACACTGAAGCTTTCTTT. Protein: CAISTGTGRNTEAFF.

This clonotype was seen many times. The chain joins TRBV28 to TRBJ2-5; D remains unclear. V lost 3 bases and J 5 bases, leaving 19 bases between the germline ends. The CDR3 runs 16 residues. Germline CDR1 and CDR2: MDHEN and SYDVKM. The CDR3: CASSFPGRPVGETQYF. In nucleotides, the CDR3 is TGTGCCAGCAGTTTTCCAGGCAGACCTGTGGGGGAGACCCAGTACTTC.

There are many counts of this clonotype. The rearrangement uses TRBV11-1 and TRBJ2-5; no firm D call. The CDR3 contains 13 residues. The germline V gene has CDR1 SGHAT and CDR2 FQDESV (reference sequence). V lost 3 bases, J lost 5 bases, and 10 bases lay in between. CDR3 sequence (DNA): TGTGCCAGCAGCTTCGGGTCAACGGAGACCCAGTACTTC. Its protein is CASSFGSTETQYF.

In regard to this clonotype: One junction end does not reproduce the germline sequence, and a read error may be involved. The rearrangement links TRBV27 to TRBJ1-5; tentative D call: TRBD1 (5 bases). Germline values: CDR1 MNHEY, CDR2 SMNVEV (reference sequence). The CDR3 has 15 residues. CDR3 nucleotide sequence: TGTGCCAGTACTCCTTACCGGGGGAGCAATCAGCCCCGGCATTTT. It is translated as CASTPYRGSNQPRHF.

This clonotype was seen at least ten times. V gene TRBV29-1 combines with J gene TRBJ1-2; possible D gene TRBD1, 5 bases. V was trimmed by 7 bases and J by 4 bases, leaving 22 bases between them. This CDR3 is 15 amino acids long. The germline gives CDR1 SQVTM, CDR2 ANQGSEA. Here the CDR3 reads CSARGDSRVGYGYTF. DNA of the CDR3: TGCAGCGCCCGGGGGGATAGCAGGGTGGGCTATGGCTACACCTTC.

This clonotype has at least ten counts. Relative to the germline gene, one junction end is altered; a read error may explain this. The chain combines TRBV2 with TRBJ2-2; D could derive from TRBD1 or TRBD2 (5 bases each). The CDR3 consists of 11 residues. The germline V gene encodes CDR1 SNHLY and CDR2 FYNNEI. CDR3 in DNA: TGTGCCAGCGGACCTCAAGGGGAGCCGTATTTT. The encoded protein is CASGPQGEPYF.

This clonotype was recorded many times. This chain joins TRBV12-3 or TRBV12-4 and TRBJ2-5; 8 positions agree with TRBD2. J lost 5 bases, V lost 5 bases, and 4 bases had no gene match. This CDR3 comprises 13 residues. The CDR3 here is CASSPPGGETQYF. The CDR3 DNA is TGTGCCAGCAGTCCCCCGGGGGGGGAGACCCAGTACTTC.

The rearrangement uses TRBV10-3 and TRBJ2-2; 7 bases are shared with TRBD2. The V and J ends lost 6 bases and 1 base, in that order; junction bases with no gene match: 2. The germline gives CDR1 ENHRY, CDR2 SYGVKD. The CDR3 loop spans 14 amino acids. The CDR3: CAISSSGNTGELFF. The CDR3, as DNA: TGTGCCATCAGCTCTAGCGGGAACACCGGGGAGCTGTTTTTT.

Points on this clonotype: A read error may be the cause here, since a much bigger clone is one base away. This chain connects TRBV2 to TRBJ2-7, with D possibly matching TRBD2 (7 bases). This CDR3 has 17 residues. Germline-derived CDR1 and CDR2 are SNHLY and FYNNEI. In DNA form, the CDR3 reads TGTGCCGGCAGTGCGGGGGCCCTTACAGCTCATTCAAACGAGCAGTACTTC. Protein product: CAGSAGALTAHSNEQYF.

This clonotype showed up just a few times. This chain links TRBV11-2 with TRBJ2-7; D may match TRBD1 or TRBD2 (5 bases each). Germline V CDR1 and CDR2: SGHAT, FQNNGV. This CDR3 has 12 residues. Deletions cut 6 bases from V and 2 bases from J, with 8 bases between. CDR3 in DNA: TGTGCCAGCAGGGGGACCACCTACGAGCAGTACTTC. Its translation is CASRGTTYEQYF.

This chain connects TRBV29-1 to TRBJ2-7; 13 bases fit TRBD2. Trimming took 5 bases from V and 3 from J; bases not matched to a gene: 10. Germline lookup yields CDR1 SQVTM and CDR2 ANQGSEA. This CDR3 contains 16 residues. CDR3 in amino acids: CSVLGLAGVKNYEQYF. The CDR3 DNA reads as TGCAGCGTTTTAGGACTAGCGGGAGTTAAGAACTACGAGCAGTACTTC.

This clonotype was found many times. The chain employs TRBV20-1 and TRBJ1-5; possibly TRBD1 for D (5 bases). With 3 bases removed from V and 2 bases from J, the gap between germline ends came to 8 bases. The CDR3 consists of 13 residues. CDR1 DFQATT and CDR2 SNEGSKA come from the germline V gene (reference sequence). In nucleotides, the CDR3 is TGCAGTGCTAGGAGGGGAGGCAATCAGCCCCAGCATTTT. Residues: CSARRGGNQPQHF.

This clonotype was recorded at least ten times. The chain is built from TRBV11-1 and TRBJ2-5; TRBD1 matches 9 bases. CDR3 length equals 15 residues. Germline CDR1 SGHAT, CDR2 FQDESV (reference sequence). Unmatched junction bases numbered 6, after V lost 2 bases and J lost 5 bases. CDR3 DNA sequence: TGTGCCAGCAGCTTAATGGGACAGGGTGTGGAGACCCAGTACTTC. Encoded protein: CASSLMGQGVETQYF.

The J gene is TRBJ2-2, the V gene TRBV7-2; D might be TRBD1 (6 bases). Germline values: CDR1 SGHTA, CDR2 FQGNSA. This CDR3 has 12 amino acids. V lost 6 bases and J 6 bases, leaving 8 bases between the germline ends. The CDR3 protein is CASRTGPGELFF. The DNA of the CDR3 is TGTGCCAGCAGAACAGGGCCCGGGGAGCTGTTTTTT.

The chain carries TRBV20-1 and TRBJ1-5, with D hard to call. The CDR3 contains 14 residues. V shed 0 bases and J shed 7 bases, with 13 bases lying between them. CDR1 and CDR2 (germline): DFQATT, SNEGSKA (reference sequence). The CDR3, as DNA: TGCAGTGCTAGAGATCTCCGAGGAGGGCAGCCCCAGCATTTT. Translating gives CSARDLRGGQPQHF.

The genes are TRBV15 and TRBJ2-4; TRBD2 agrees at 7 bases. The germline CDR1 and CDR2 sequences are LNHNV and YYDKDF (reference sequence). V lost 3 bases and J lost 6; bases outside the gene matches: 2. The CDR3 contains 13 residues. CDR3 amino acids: CATSSGGGNIQYF. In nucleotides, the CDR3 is TGTGCCACCAGCAGTGGGGGGGGAAACATTCAGTACTTC.

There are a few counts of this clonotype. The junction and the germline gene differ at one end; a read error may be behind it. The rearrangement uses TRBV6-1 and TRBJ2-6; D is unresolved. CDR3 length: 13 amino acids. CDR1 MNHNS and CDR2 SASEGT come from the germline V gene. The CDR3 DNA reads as TGTGTCAGCAGTAGCTCTGGGGCCAACGTCCTGACTTTC. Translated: CVSSSSGANVLTF.

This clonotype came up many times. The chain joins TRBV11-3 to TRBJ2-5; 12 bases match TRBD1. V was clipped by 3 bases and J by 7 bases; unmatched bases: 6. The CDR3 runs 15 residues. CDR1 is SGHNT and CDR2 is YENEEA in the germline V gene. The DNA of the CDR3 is TGTGCCAGCAGCTTGGGACAGGGGGCTTCATGGACCCAGTACTTC. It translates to CASSLGQGASWTQYF.

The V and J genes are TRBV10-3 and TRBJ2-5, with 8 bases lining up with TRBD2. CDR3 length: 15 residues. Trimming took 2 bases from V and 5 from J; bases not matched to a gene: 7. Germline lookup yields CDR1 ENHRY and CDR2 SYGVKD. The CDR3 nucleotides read TGTGCCATCAGTGAGGATAGCGGGAATCGGGAGACCCAGTACTTC. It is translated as CAISEDSGNRETQYF.

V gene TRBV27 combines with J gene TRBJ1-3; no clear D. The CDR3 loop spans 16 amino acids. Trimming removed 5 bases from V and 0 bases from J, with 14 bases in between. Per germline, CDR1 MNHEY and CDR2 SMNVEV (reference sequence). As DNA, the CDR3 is TGTGCCAGCAGTCCATTCCCCATGGGCTCTGGAAACACCATATATTTT. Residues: CASSPFPMGSGNTIYF.